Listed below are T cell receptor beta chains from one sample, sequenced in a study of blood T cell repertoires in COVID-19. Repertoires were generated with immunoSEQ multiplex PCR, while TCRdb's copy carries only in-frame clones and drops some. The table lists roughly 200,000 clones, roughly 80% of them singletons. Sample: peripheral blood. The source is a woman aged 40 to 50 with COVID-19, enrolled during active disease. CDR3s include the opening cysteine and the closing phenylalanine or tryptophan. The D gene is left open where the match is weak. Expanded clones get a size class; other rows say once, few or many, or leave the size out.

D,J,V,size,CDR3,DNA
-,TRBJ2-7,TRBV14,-,CASSQVAGGAYEQYF,TGTGCCAGCAGCCAAGTTGCGGGCGGAGCCTACGAGCAGTACTTC
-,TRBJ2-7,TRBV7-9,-,CASSLSGGASYEQYF,TGTGCCAGCAGCTTATCAGGCGGGGCGTCCTACGAGCAGTACTTC
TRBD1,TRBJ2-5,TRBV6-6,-,CASRLDRGHQETQYF,TGTGCCAGCAGACTGGACAGGGGACACCAAGAGACCCAGTACTTC
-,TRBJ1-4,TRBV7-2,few,CASSQTGTNEKLFF,TGTGCCAGCAGCCAAACAGGGACTAATGAAAAACTGTTTTTT
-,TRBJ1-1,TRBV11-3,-,CASSPDRTKGEAFF,TGTGCCAGCAGCCCCGACAGGACCAAGGGTGAAGCTTTCTTT
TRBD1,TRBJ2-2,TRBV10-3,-,CAISELGGTGGTGELFF,TGTGCCATCAGTGAGCTCGGGGGGACAGGGGGCACCGGGGAGCTGTTTTTT
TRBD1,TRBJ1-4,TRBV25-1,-,CASTRGLTEKLFF,TGTGCCAGCACCAGGGGGCTGACTGAAAAACTGTTTTTT
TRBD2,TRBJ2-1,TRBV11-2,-,CASSLLAGSSYNEQFF,TGTGCCAGCAGCCTTTTAGCGGGTTCCTCCTACAATGAGCAGTTCTTC
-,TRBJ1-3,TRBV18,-,CASSPPIGGPGNTIYF,TGTGCCAGCTCACCACCAATCGGGGGGCCTGGAAACACCATATATTTT
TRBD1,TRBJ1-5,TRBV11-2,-,CASSLGQGAQPQHF,TGTGCCAGCAGCTTAGGACAGGGTGCTCAGCCCCAGCATTTT
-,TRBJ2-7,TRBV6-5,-,CASSRASGTHYEQYF,TGTGCCAGCAGCCGCGCTTCCGGGACTCACTACGAGCAGTACTTC
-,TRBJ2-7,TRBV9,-,CASSPPGHHYEQYF,TGTGCCAGCAGCCCACCGGGACACCACTACGAGCAGTACTTC
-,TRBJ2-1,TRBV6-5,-,CASSAWGGEQFF,TGTGCCAGCTCGGCCTGGGGAGGTGAGCAGTTCTTC
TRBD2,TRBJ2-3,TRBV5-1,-,CASSSGGAGVTDTQYF,TGCGCCAGCAGTTCGGGGGGAGCGGGGGTCACAGATACGCAGTATTTT
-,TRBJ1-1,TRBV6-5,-,CASSYGVGQSGEAFF,TGTGCCAGCAGTTACGGGGTGGGGCAATCGGGTGAAGCTTTCTTT
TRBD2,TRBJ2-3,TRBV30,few,CAWGGGALNTQYF,TGTGCCTGGGGCGGGGGGGCGTTAAATACGCAGTATTTT
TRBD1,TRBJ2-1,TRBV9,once,CASSVGQGAYNEQFF,TGTGCCAGCAGCGTAGGCCAGGGGGCCTACAATGAGCAGTTCTTC
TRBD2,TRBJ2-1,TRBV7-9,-,CASSPGLAGYEQFF,TGTGCCAGCAGCCCCGGACTAGCGGGGTATGAGCAGTTCTTC
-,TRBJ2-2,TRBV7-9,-,CASSLTTGELFF,TGTGCCAGCAGCTTAACTACCGGGGAGCTGTTTTTT
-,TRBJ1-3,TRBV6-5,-,CASSYSNPGSGNTIYF,TGTGCCAGCAGTTACTCGAATCCAGGGTCTGGAAACACCATATATTTT
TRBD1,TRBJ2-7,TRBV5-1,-,CASSLGQGPSYEQYF,TGCGCCAGCAGCTTGGGACAGGGACCATCCTACGAGCAGTACTTC
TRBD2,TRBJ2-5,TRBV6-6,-,CASGPGGETQYF,TGTGCCAGCGGACCGGGGGGTGAGACCCAGTACTTC
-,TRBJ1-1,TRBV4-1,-,CASSQGGNTEAFF,TGCGCCAGCAGCCAGGGGGGGAACACTGAAGCTTTCTTT
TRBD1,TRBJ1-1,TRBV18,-,CASSPYRGDTEAFF,TGTGCCAGCTCACCTTACAGGGGAGACACTGAAGCTTTCTTT
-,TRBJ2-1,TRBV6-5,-,CASRTRGARNNEQFF,TGTGCCAGCAGAACCCGGGGGGCGAGGAACAATGAGCAGTTCTTC
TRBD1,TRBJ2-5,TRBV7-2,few,CASSFQGAETQYF,TGTGCCAGCAGCTTCCAGGGGGCGGAGACCCAGTACTTC
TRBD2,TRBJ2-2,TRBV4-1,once,CASSQQTSGVEGGELFF,TGCGCCAGCAGCCAACAGACTAGCGGGGTAGAAGGGGGGGAGCTGTTTTTT
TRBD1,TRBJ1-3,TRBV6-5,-,CASSYGTGVGNTIYF,TGTGCCAGCAGTTACGGGACAGGGGTTGGAAACACCATATATTTT
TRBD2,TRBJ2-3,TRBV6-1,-,CASSESSGTLTDTQYF,TGTGCCAGCAGTGAATCCAGCGGGACCCTCACAGATACGCAGTATTTT
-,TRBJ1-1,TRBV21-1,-,CASSPRTGGDTEAFF,TGTGCCAGCAGCCCTCGGACAGGGGGGGACACTGAAGCTTTCTTT
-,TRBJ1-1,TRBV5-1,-,CASSLILQGWALHTEAFF,TGCGCCAGCAGCTTGATATTACAGGGCTGGGCCTTGCACACTGAAGCTTTCTTT
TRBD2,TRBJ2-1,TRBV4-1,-,CASSQEGLAGGGPEDEQFF,TGCGCCAGCAGCCAAGAGGGACTAGCGGGAGGAGGACCTGAAGACGAGCAGTTCTTC
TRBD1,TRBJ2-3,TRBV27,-,CASSSLGQDTDTQYF,TGTGCCAGCAGTTCCCTTGGACAGGACACAGATACGCAGTATTTT
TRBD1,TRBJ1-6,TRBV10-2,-,CASSIITGAGYSPLHF,TGCGCCAGCAGTATTATCACAGGGGCTGGATATTCACCCCTCCACTTT
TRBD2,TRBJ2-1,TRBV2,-,CASRVAGGPDEQFF,TGTGCCAGCAGGGTAGCGGGAGGGCCGGATGAGCAGTTCTTC
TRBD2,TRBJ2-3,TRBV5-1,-,CASSTSGGTDTQYF,TGCGCCAGCAGCACGAGCGGGGGCACAGATACGCAGTATTTT
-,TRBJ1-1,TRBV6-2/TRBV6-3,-,CASSSRTPQTEAFF,TGTGCCAGCAGTTCTAGGACACCCCAAACCGAAGCTTTCTTT
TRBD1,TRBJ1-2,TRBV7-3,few,CASSPKGQGGVGYTF,TGTGCCAGCAGCCCAAAGGGACAGGGTGGCGTTGGCTACACCTTC
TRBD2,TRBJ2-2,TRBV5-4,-,CASSPQSGKFTGELFF,TGTGCCAGCAGCCCCCAGAGCGGGAAATTTACCGGGGAGCTGTTTTTT
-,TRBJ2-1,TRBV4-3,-,CASSQDMRYEQFF,TGCGCCAGCAGCCAAGATATGCGTTATGAGCAGTTCTTC
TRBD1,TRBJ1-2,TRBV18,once,CASSQEGTGTYYGYTF,TGTGCCAGCTCCCAAGAAGGGACAGGGACTTACTATGGCTACACCTTC
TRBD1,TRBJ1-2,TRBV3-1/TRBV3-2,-,CASKAVGQGHGYTF,TGTGCCAGCAAGGCGGTGGGACAGGGTCATGGCTACACCTTC
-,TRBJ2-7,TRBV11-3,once,CASSSIGQEQYF,TGTGCCAGCAGCTCGATTGGACAGGAGCAGTACTTC
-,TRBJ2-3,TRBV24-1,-,CATSDTGSASTDTQYF,TGTGCCACCAGTGACACAGGGAGTGCTAGCACAGATACGCAGTATTTT
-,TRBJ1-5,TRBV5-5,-,CASSLVRGSQPQHF,TGTGCCAGCAGCTTGGTGAGAGGGTCTCAGCCCCAGCATTTT
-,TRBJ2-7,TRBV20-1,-,CSASPIGGAAYYEQYF,TGCAGTGCTAGTCCGATCGGGGGAGCCGCTTACTACGAGCAGTACTTC
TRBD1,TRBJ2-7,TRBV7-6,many,CASSPGTGGTGEQYF,TGTGCCAGCAGCCCCGGGACAGGGGGTACCGGCGAGCAGTACTTC
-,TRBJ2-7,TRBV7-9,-,CASSPKDSRLYEQYF,TGTGCCAGCAGCCCTAAGGACAGCCGACTTTACGAGCAGTACTTC
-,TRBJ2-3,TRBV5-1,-,CASSLDSSTDTQYF,TGCGCCAGCAGCTTGGACAGCTCCACAGATACGCAGTATTTT
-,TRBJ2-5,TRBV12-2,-,CASRGPAGGYQETQYF,TGTGCAAGTCGCGGCCCAGCGGGAGGGTACCAAGAGACCCAGTACTTC
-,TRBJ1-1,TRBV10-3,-,CAISESGRLGAFF,TGTGCCATCAGTGAGTCGGGGCGGCTTGGAGCTTTCTTT
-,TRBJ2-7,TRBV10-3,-,CAISAAGGREQYF,TGTGCCATCAGTGCCGCAGGGGGGCGGGAGCAGTACTTC
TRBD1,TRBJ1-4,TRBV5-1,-,CASSRQGRDNEKLFF,TGCGCCAGCAGCCGACAGGGGAGGGATAATGAAAAACTGTTTTTT